This T cell receptor beta chain was retrieved from a study of Ad26.COV2.S vaccination and SARS-CoV-2 variants. Study-wide background: Ad26.COV2.S given intramuscularly, once or twice 56 days apart.

The CDR3 runs to 15 residues. The V gene end was trimmed by 7 bases and the J gene end by 0 bases; junction bases not matched to a gene: 9. The germline V gene has CDR1 SGHTA and CDR2 FQGNSA. Method: immunoSEQ multiplex PCR; TCRdb's copy keeps in-frame clones and lacks some. The top ten clones hold approximately 12% of a sample with hundreds of thousands of clones, approximately 86% of them seen once. Treatment reported: roughly 19 received Ad26.COV2.S at low or high dose, single or two shots; about 5 received placebo; per-sample allocation not given. Vaccine and placebo recipients were sampled on day 63 after the first injection. Aged 18-55 years, donor was enrolled in Boston in about 2020.

The clonotype was recovered from a person aged 18-60 years who received the Ad26.COV2.S COVID-19 vaccine or a placebo. The sample in question was peripheral blood, obtained in a trial of Ad26.COV2.S vaccine versus placebo. The genes are TRBV7-2 and TRBJ2-7, with 7 bases lining up with TRBD1. The CDR3 coding sequence is TGTGCCAGCACCCTGGCTACAGGGGCCTCCTACGAGCAGTACTTC. Protein product: CASTLATGASYEQYF.